The present entry profiles one T cell receptor (beta chain) with its context. The data originate from a study of blood T cells in healthy people across ages. Whole-study context: About one barcoded beta molecule per two T cells was captured by template switching.

The V and J ends lost 3 bases and 14 bases, in that order; junction bases with no gene match: 19. The CDR3 has 17 residues. The germline gives CDR1 MGHRA, CDR2 YSYEKL. Together with a sample-barcoded 5' primer, a J-beta primer mix was included in a second PCR lasting roughly 6 to 12 cycles. TCRdb passed the 5' RACE reads through MiXCR, listing each CDR3 protein once. The table shows 750,000 to 950,000 distinct CDR3 sequences, with about 48% occurring only once. The clonotype originates from an older man in good health. What was sequenced was blood. V is TRBV4-1 and J is TRBJ2-3, with 11 bases that match TRBD2. In nucleotides, the CDR3 is TGCGCCAGCAGCCAGCCCACTAGCGGGAGTAGTGACAGATACGCGTATTTT. Its translation is CASSQPTSGSSDRYAYF.